This T cell receptor (beta chain) was sequenced during a study of Ad26.COV2.S vaccination and SARS-CoV-2 variants. Data came from immunoSEQ multiplex PCR; TCRdb stores just in-frame clones and leaves some out. The table shows about 350,000 clones, with around 83% occurring only once. V was trimmed by 4 bases and J by 4 bases, leaving 13 bases between them. The CDR3 spans 14 residues. Germline V gives CDR1 SGHDN, CDR2 FVKESK. Treatment here: around 19 received Ad26.COV2.S at low or high dose, single or two shots; several received placebo; per-sample allocation not given. Samples came from day 63 after the first vaccine or placebo injection.

This TCR derives from a person between 18 and 65 years old who received the Ad26.COV2.S COVID-19 vaccine or a placebo. The material sequenced was peripheral blood, taken in a trial of Ad26.COV2.S vaccine versus placebo. The chain couples TRBV14 to TRBJ1-1; D unclear. For the CDR3, the DNA is TGTGCCAGCAGCCGCGGGAATTTCGGCACTGAAGCTTTCTTT. Its protein is CASSRGNFGTEAFF. Full variable domain (rest looked up from reference TRBV14 and TRBJ1-1): EAGVTQFPSHSVIEKGQTVTLRCDPISGHDNLYWYRRVMGKEIKFLLHFVKESKQDESGMPNNRFLAERTGGTYSTLKVQPAELEDSGVYFCASSRGNFGTEAFFGQGTRLTVV.